Below, 21 T cell receptor beta chains from the same sample are listed, as sequenced in a study of T cell responses to AZD1222 COVID-19 vaccine. Profiled with immunoSEQ multiplex PCR; TCRdb holds only in-frame clones, not every one. The data hold about 56,000 clones, with approximately 85% observed a single time. Material: peripheral blood, obtained on day 0 of AZD1222 vaccination. Receptors originate from an adult in good health.

This rearrangement joins TRBV3-1 (or the pseudogene TRBV3-2) to TRBJ2-5; TRBD2 aligns across 9 bases. V lost 1 base and J lost 9; bases outside the gene matches: 9. Germline V gene data show CDR1 as LGHDT and CDR2 as YNNKEL (reference sequence). This CDR3 comprises 15 residues. CDR3 sequence reads: CASSQGGPSGVAQYF. The CDR3 region has the DNA TGTGCCAGCAGCCAAGGGGGTCCTAGCGGGGTTGCCCAGTACTTC.

The rearrangement joins TRBV29-1 to TRBJ1-6, with 7 bases matching TRBD1. Germline CDR1 is SQVTM and CDR2 is ANQGSEA. The junction had 4 bases not matched to a gene; V was cut back by 7 bases and J by 7 bases. The CDR3 sequence is 12 residues long. The CDR3 region is CSAGQPNSPLHF. The DNA for the CDR3 is TGCAGCGCGGGACAGCCAAATTCACCCCTCCACTTT. Full variable domain (rest looked up from reference TRBV29-1 and TRBJ1-6): SAVISQKPSRDICQRGTSLTIQCQVDSQVTMMFWYRQQPGQSLTLIATANQGSEATYESGFVIDKFPISRPNLTFSTLTVSNMSPEDSSIYLCSAGQPNSPLHFGNGTRLTVT.

This clone was detected a few times. The gene calls are TRBV6-1 and TRBJ2-7; maybe TRBD1 (5 bases). CDR3 size: 12 residues. The V gene's germline CDR1 is MNHNS and CDR2 SASEGT. V dropped 5 bases and J dropped 4 bases, with 9 bases sitting between them. The CDR3 spells CASSPQGYEQYF. For the CDR3, the DNA is TGTGCCAGCAGTCCCCAGGGATACGAGCAGTACTTC.

This clone has a single count. The chain employs TRBV6-5 and TRBJ1-6, with D perhaps matching TRBD1 (5 bases). CDR3 length equals 14 residues. Looked up from germline, CDR1 is MNHEY and CDR2 is SVGAGI. V lost 2 bases and J lost 4, with 6 bases in between. CDR3 nucleotide sequence: TGTGCCAGCAGTTACGGGGGGTATAATTCACCCCTCCACTTT. This gives the protein CASSYGGYNSPLHF.

The rearrangement links TRBV4-1 to TRBJ2-3; the match to TRBD2 covers 9 bases. Germline CDR1 MGHRA, CDR2 YSYEKL. This CDR3 spans 16 amino acids. V was pared by 2 bases and J by 3 bases, with 6 bases of the junction left unmatched. The CDR3 is CASSQYSGGMTDTQYF. The CDR3 nucleotides are TGCGCCAGCAGCCAATATAGCGGGGGAATGACAGATACGCAGTATTTT.

The chain employs TRBV4-1 and TRBJ1-3; D not resolved. The germline gives CDR1 MGHRA, CDR2 YSYEKL. Trimming stripped 0 bases from V and 0 bases from J, with 9 bases between. The CDR3 extends over 16 amino acids. The CDR3 DNA follows: TGCGCCAGCAGCCAAGAAAGCCAAACCTCTGGAAACACCATATATTTT. It codes for CASSQESQTSGNTIYF.

The gene calls are TRBV9 and TRBJ2-7; 10 bases are shared with TRBD1. V was clipped by 0 bases and J by 5 bases; unmatched bases: 8. This CDR3 is built from 16 residues. Germline V gives CDR1 SGDLS, CDR2 YYNGEE. As DNA, the CDR3 is TGTGCCAGCAGCGTAGGATCGGGACAGGGGATCCACGAGCAGTACTTC. Protein: CASSVGSGQGIHEQYF.

This clone has just one count. The chain combines TRBV4-1 with TRBJ2-6; 7 positions match TRBD1. The germline gives CDR1 MGHRA, CDR2 YSYEKL. This CDR3 comprises 15 residues. Trimming removed 6 bases from V and 2 bases from J; junction bases left unmatched: 4. CDR3 protein: CASRQTGAGANVLTF. The CDR3 region has the DNA TGCGCCAGCAGACAAACAGGGGCTGGGGCCAACGTCCTGACTTTC.

This clone has more than one count but fewer than ten. The chain recombines TRBV7-3 with TRBJ1-1; 7 positions match TRBD1. V dropped 0 bases and J dropped 11; count of bases not matched to a gene: 6. CDR3 length equals 13 residues. CDR1 is SGHTA, CDR2 FQGTGA, per germline. The DNA of the CDR3 is TGTGCCAGCAGCTTAACGCTACAGGGGATCGCTTTCTTT. Translating it yields CASSLTLQGIAFF.

This clone is medium-sized (0.01 to 0.1%). This chain links TRBV4-1 with TRBJ2-7; D remains unclear. Germline CDR1 is MGHRA and CDR2 is YSYEKL. V lost 0 bases and J 4 bases, leaving 13 bases between the germline ends. The CDR3 covers 15 residues. CDR3 DNA sequence: TGCGCCAGCAGCCAAGAGCCAGCCCCTGGATACGAGCAGTACTTC. Protein sequence: CASSQEPAPGYEQYF.

This clone was seen more than once but under ten times. The V and J genes are TRBV5-5 and TRBJ1-5, with 7 bases that match TRBD1. The ends lost 2 bases at V and 2 bases at J; junction bases unmatched: 7. The CDR3 is made up of 16 amino acids. The germline gives CDR1 SGHKS, CDR2 YYEKEE (reference sequence). The CDR3 region has the DNA TGTGCCAGCAGCTTTAGGGGGCCGCCACGCAATCAGCCCCAGCATTTT. Its translation: CASSFRGPPRNQPQHF.

This clone was seen only once. This rearrangement joins TRBV6-1 to TRBJ2-5, with D unclear. Trimming stripped 1 base from V and 4 bases from J, with 7 bases between. The CDR3 has 13 residues. In germline, CDR1 is MNHNS, CDR2 SASEGT. The CDR3 region is CASSEVGPETQYF. For the CDR3, the DNA is TGTGCCAGCAGTGAAGTTGGCCCAGAGACCCAGTACTTC.

V gene TRBV3-1 (or the pseudogene TRBV3-2) combines with J gene TRBJ1-4; D not certain. In germline, CDR1 is LGHDT, CDR2 YNNKEL (reference sequence). The length of the CDR3 is 16 residues. V lost 0 bases, J lost 5 bases, and 13 bases lay in between. The CDR3 region has the DNA TGTGCCAGCAGCCAAGATCCCGACGGCTGGAATGAAAAACTGTTTTTT. It translates to CASSQDPDGWNEKLFF.

The chain uses TRBV24-1 and TRBJ1-5, with D maybe TRBD1 (6 bases). Between the trimmed V and J ends, which lost 7 bases and 1 base, there was a span of 10 bases. Germline CDR1 is KGHDR and CDR2 is SFDVKD. This CDR3 is 14 amino acids long. CDR3 DNA: TGTGCCACCAGGCAGACAGGAAGCAATCAGCCCCAGCATTTT. Protein: CATRQTGSNQPQHF.

The chain carries TRBV4-1 and TRBJ1-1, with D unclear. The germline V gene has CDR1 MGHRA and CDR2 YSYEKL. Trimming pared 6 bases from V and 4 bases from J, leaving 15 bases between. The CDR3 sequence is 14 residues long. CDR3 coding DNA: TGCGCCAGCAGTTCTCCCGTAACCGGCACTGAAGCTTTCTTT. It translates to CASSSPVTGTEAFF.

The V gene is TRBV3-1 (or the pseudogene TRBV3-2), the J gene TRBJ1-4; D remains ambiguous. Trimming stripped 0 bases from V and 7 bases from J, with 21 bases between. Germline V gives CDR1 LGHDT, CDR2 YNNKEL (reference sequence). The CDR3 contains 18 residues. The CDR3 region has the DNA TGTGCCAGCAGCCAAGATCTCCCCGTCCATGGGAGAGGTGAAAAACTGTTTTTT. It codes for CASSQDLPVHGRGEKLFF.

This clone was counted only a few times. This rearrangement joins TRBV5-4 to TRBJ2-5, with D perhaps being TRBD1 or TRBD2 (5 bases each). In germline, CDR1 is SGHNT, CDR2 YYREEE (reference sequence). V lost 4 bases, J lost 0 bases, and 13 bases lay in between. The CDR3 runs 15 residues. The CDR3: CASSDYTGHQETQYF. CDR3 coding DNA: TGTGCCAGCAGCGACTATACGGGACACCAAGAGACCCAGTACTTC.

The chain joins TRBV27 to TRBJ2-3; D remains unclear. Trimming removed 4 bases at V and 1 base at J, with 9 bases between. CDR3 length: 14 residues. Germline V gene lookup returns CDR1 MNHEY and CDR2 SMNVEV (reference sequence). The CDR3 coding sequence is TGTGCCAGCAGTTCCCCGGTGGGCACAGATACGCAGTATTTT. It is translated as CASSSPVGTDTQYF.

This chain connects TRBV9 to TRBJ2-1; 8 nucleotides agree with TRBD1. After removal of 1 base from V and 6 bases from J, the junction contained 6 bases not matched to a gene. The CDR3 has 15 residues. Germline CDR1 reads SGDLS; CDR2 reads YYNGEE. The CDR3 DNA follows: TGTGCCAGCAGCGTAAGGACAGGGTTGTTCAATGAGCAGTTCTTC. Amino acids: CASSVRTGLFNEQFF.

The chain joins TRBV7-2 to TRBJ1-2; 8 bases fit TRBD1. The CDR3 runs 15 residues. Germline V gene lookup returns CDR1 SGHTA and CDR2 FQGNSA. V lost 5 bases to trimming and J lost 4 bases; unmatched junction nucleotides: 9. CDR3 in amino acids: CASSPKAGTGYGYTF. CDR3 DNA: TGTGCCAGCAGCCCAAAGGCCGGGACAGGCTATGGCTACACCTTC.

The genes are TRBV10-3 and TRBJ1-4; 9 bases align to TRBD1. CDR1 is ENHRY, CDR2 SYGVKD, per germline. This CDR3 has 14 amino acids. Unmatched junction bases numbered 2, after V lost 4 bases and J lost 5 bases. The CDR3 reads CAISGQGVNEKLFF. The CDR3 region has the DNA TGTGCCATCAGTGGACAGGGGGTGAATGAAAAACTGTTTTTT.